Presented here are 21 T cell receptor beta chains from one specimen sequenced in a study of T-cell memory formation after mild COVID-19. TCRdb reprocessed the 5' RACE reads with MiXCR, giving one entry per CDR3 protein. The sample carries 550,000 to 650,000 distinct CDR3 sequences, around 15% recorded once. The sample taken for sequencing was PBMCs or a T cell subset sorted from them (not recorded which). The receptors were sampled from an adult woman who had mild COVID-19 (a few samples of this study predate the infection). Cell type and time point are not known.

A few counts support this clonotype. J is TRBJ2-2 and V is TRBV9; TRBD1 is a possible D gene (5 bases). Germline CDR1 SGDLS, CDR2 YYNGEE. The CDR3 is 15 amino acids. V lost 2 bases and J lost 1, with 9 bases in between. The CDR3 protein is CASSVWQGNTGELFF. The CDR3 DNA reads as TGTGCCAGCAGCGTTTGGCAGGGGAACACCGGGGAGCTGTTTTTT.

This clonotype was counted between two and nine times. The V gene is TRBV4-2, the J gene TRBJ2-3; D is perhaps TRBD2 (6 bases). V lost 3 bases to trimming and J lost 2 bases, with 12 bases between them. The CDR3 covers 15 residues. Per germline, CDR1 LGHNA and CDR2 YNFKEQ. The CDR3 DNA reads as TGTGCCAGCAGCCAGTGGCTAGCGCCCACAGATACGCAGTATTTT. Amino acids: CASSQWLAPTDTQYF.

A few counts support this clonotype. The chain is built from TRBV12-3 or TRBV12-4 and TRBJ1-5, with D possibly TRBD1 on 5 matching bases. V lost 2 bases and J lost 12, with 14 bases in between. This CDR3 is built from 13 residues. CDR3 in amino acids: CASSLSRQKDQHF. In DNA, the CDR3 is TGTGCCAGCAGTTTATCTAGACAGAAGGACCAGCATTTT.

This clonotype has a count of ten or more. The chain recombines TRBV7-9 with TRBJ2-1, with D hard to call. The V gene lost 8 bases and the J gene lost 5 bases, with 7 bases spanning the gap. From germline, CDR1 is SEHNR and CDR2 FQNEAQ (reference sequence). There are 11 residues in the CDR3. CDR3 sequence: CASRRNNEQFF. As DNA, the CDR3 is TGTGCCAGCCGGAGAAACAATGAGCAGTTCTTC.

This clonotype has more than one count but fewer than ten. CDR3 in DNA: TGCAGTGCTAGTGGGGGGGGGACCACTATCCCACAGATACGCAAGCAGTATTTT. Translated, it gives CSASGGGTTIPQIRKQYF. This chain links TRBV20-1 with TRBJ2-3, with 7 bases lining up with TRBD2. With 3 bases clipped from V and 11 bases from J, the junction kept 26 bases outside the gene matches. The CDR3 loop spans 18 amino acids. The germline V gene has CDR1 DFQATT and CDR2 SNEGSKA (reference sequence).

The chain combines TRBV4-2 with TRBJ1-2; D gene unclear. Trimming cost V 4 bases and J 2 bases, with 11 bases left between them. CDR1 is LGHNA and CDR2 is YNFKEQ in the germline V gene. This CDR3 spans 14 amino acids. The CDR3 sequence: CASSPSSPNYGYTF. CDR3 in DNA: TGTGCCAGCAGCCCGAGCAGTCCCAACTATGGCTACACCTTC.

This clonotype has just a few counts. The CDR3: CSVERDSGIGEQYF. In DNA form, the CDR3 reads TGCAGCGTCGAGCGGGACAGCGGGATAGGGGAGCAGTACTTC. V gene TRBV29-1 combines with J gene TRBJ2-7; D might be TRBD1 or TRBD2, each matching 7 bases. CDR3 length: 14 residues. V lost 6 bases and J lost 7, with 22 bases in between. CDR1 SQVTM and CDR2 ANQGSEA come from the germline V gene.

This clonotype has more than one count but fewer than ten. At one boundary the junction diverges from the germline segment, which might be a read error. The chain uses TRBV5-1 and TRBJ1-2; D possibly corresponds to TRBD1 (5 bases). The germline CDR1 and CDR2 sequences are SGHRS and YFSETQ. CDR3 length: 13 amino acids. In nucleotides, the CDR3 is TGCGCCAGCACCTTGGGGACGTCCTATGGCTACACCTTC. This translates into CASTLGTSYGYTF.

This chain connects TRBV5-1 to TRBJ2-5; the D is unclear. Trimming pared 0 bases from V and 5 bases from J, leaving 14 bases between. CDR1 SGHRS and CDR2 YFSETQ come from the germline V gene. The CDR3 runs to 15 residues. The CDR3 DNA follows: TGCGCCAGCAGCTTGGGTTCCAGGCCAGAGGAGACCCAGTACTTC. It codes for CASSLGSRPEETQYF.

This CDR3 reads CASSYARTPSSGANVLTF. CDR3 sequence (DNA): TGCGCCAGCAGCTACGCAAGGACACCCTCCTCTGGGGCCAACGTCCTGACTTTC. The V gene is TRBV5-1, the J gene TRBJ2-6; D is perhaps TRBD1 (5 bases). Germline CDR1 and CDR2: SGHRS and YFSETQ. Trimming shortened V by 3 bases and J by 0 bases, and 16 bases separated the two germline ends. The CDR3 length is 18 residues. Full variable domain (missing parts from reference TRBV5-1 and TRBJ2-6): KAGVTQTPRYLIKTRGQQVTLSCSPISGHRSVSWYQQTPGQGLQFLFEYFSETQRNKGNFPGRFSGRQFSNSRSEMNVSTLELGDSALYLCASSYARTPSSGANVLTFGAGSRLTVL.

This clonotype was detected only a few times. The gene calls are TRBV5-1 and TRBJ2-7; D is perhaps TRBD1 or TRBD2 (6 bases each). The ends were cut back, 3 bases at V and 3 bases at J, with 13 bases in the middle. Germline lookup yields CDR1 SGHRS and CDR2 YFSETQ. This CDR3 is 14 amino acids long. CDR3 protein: CASSWGADFYEQYF. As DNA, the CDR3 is TGCGCCAGCAGCTGGGGGGCAGATTTCTACGAGCAGTACTTC. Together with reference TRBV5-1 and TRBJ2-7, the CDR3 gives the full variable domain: KAGVTQTPRYLIKTRGQQVTLSCSPISGHRSVSWYQQTPGQGLQFLFEYFSETQRNKGNFPGRFSGRQFSNSRSEMNVSTLELGDSALYLCASSWGADFYEQYFGPGTRLTVT.

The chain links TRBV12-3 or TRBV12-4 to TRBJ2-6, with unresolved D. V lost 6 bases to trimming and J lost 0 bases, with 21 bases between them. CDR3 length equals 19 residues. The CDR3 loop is CASRQSVWLSGSGANVLTF. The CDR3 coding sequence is TGTGCCAGCAGGCAGTCCGTGTGGTTGTCAGGCTCTGGGGCCAACGTCCTGACTTTC.

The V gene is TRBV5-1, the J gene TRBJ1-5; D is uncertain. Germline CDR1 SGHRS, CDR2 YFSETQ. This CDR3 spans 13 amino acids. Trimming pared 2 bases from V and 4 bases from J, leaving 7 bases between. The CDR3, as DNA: TGCGCCAGCAGCTTCGGACCAAATCAGCCCCAGCATTTT. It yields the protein CASSFGPNQPQHF.

CDR3 bases: TGCAGTGCTAGAGATGGAGGTCGCAATGAGCAGTTCTTC. This encodes CSARDGGRNEQFF. V gene TRBV20-1 combines with J gene TRBJ2-1; TRBD2 might be the D (5 bases). Trimming cost V 0 bases and J 6 bases, with 9 bases left between them. The CDR3 contains 13 residues. Germline V lookup: CDR1 DFQATT, CDR2 SNEGSKA (reference sequence).

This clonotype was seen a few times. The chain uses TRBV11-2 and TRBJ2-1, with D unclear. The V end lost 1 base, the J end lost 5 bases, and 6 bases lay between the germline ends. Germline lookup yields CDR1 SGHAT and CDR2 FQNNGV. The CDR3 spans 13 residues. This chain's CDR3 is CASSLAGNNEQFF. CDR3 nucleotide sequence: TGTGCCAGCAGCTTAGCAGGAAACAATGAGCAGTTCTTC.

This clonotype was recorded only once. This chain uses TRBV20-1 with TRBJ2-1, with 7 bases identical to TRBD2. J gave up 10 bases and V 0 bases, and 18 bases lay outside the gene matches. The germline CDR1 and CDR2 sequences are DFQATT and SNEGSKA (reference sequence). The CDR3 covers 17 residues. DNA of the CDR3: TGCAGTGCTAGAGATATGGGCCGCGGGAGTGGTTTGGACGAGCAGTTCTTC. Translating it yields CSARDMGRGSGLDEQFF.

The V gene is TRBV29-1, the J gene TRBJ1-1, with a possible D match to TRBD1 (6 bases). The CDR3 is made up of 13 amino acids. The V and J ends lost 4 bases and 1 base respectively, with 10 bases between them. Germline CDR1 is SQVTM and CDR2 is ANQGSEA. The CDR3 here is CSVAGTRNTEAFF. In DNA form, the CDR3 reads TGCAGCGTTGCTGGGACAAGGAACACTGAAGCTTTCTTT.

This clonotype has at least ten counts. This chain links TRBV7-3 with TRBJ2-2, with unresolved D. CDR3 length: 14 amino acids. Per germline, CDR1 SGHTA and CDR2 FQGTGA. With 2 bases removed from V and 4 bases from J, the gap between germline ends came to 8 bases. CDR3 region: CASSLVRSTGELFF. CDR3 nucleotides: TGTGCCAGCAGCTTAGTCCGGTCCACCGGGGAGCTGTTTTTT.

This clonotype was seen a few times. The CDR3, as DNA: TGCAGCGGTGGACAGACGAACACTGAAGCTTTCTTT. It specifies CSGGQTNTEAFF. The chain joins TRBV29-1 to TRBJ1-1, with a weak D call TRBD1 (6 bases). Germline lookup yields CDR1 SQVTM and CDR2 ANQGSEA. Trimming removed 7 bases from V and 1 base from J, with 10 bases in between. The CDR3 spans 12 residues.

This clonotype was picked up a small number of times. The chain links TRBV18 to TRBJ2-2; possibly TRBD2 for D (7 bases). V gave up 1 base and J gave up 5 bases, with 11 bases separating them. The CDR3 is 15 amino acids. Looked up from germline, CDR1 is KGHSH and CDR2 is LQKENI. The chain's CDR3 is CASSPRGGRTGELFF. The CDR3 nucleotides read TGTGCCAGCTCACCACGGGGGGGCCGGACCGGGGAGCTGTTTTTT.

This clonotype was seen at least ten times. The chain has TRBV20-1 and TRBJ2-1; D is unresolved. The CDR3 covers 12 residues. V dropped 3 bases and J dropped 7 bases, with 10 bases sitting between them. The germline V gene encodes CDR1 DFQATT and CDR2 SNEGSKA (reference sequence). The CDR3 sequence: CSASLVWNEQFF. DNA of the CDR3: TGCAGTGCTAGCTTAGTGTGGAATGAGCAGTTCTTC.